This paragraph reports one T cell receptor beta chain. Its antigen target is currently unknown. One base away there is no much larger clone; base qualities are not given. The sample's time point, from its label and the paper: persistent/refractory GD, antithyroid drugs over 5 years with positive TRAb. For both TCR sequencing and RNA sequencing, RNA was extracted from PBMCs in TRIzol. Graves' disease was diagnosed according to American Thyroid Association guidelines. The patients came from an endocrinology department in Xi'an, China. Each patient gave 8.5 to 9.5 milliliters of peripheral blood, collected in an EDTA anticoagulant tube. PBMCs were isolated by Ficoll Paque Plus density gradient separation without further T cell sorting. RNA quality was checked with an Agilent 2100 Bioanalyzer and agarose gel, and concentration with a NanoDrop 2000. The method was multiplex PCR. The sequencer listed for this sample is Illumina HiSeq 4000. CDR3 regions were amplified by Arm-PCR with iRepertoire HTBI primers to construct TCR beta libraries. Before sequencing, the PCR products went through gel purification. As for the original processing: Across samples, some 62 TRBV and 13 to 15 TRBJ segments were identified and used for gene usage analysis of CDR3 amino acid clonotypes. COPE and FqMerger were used to merge the filtered high-quality paired reads into contigs. BLAST was used to align contigs to the IMGT TRBV, TRBD and TRBJ reference genes, and CDR3 was defined following IMGT. Any clonotype with a frequency above 0.1% was classified as a highly expanded clone. Repertoire diversity was measured by Shannon entropy, and V-J evenness by the Gini coefficient. A clonotype found in more than one individual was treated as public. TCRdb passed the public sequencing reads through fastp at Q25 and MiXCR, retaining productive beta sequences. Identical CDR3 proteins give one entry, which carries the most common genes and DNA. The V and J calls shown here were made by TCRdb, not taken from the authors' results. This sample lists about 660,000 distinct CDR3 sequences; about 30% were detected once. The ten largest make up about two fifths of the sample.

From cysteine to phenylalanine, the CDR3 is 13 amino acids long. Only the CDR3 portion is preserved as DNA: 39 bases, with reading frame beginning at the first base. The germline V gene supplies CDR1 SGHRS and CDR2 YFSETQ. Trimming leaves V shorter by 4 bases and J shorter by 6 bases, with the junction holding 6 bases beyond the gene matches. This entry is derived from a study of regulatory T cells in long-lasting Graves disease (dated by TCRdb to the early 2020s). Background for the entire study: Persistent Graves' disease meant more than 5 years of antithyroid drug treatment with TSH receptor autoantibodies that stayed positive. Patients with persistent Graves' disease were compared with patients with newly diagnosed Graves' disease using TCR sequencing and RNA sequencing of peripheral blood. The study was conducted in China and was registered as a clinical trial. A total of about 33 samples underwent TCR sequencing: about 13 from persistent and roughly 20 from newly diagnosed Graves' disease patients. Antithyroid drugs had been taken for about 10.3 years on average by persistent Graves' disease patients in the clinical cohort.

General conclusions and limits of the study: Only peripheral blood was studied, because thyroid tissue, the primary lesion, was inaccessible. Persistent patients shared more public clonotypes among themselves (around 3,000) than newly diagnosed patients did (roughly 920). Persistent disease showed preferential use of TRBV28, TRBJ1-2 and TRBJ2-5, whereas newly diagnosed disease favored TRBV20-1 and TRBJ2-1. Lower TCR Shannon entropy and fewer highly expanded clones were observed in persistent Graves' disease patients than in newly diagnosed patients, which suggested clonal expansion. Sequencing and analysis were restricted to the TCR beta chain. As a limitation, the authors acknowledged that the small sample size may reduce accuracy.

This specimen consisted of peripheral blood mononuclear cells (PBMCs), obtained when the disease was refractory, from a patient treated with antithyroid drugs. The rearrangement combines TRBV5-1 with TRBJ1-2, with TRBD1 identical over 7 junction bases. The receptor was derived from a female donor with Graves disease. The nucleotide sequence is TGCGCCAGCAGCACTGACAGGGTCAATGGCTACACCTTC. Its protein reads: CASSTDRVNGYTF.